This T cell receptor (beta chain) came from a study of Ad26.COV2.S vaccination and SARS-CoV-2 variants. The CDR3 length is 14 residues. Per the germline V gene, CDR1 is SGDLS and CDR2 is YYNGEE. V was pared by 3 bases and J by 4 bases, with 3 bases of the junction left unmatched. This clone was observed a handful of times. Method: immunoSEQ multiplex PCR; TCRdb's copy keeps in-frame clones and lacks some. The sample gives about 480,000 clones, approximately 90% of which show up once; about 13% is in the top ten. Treatment in this sample: about 20 received Ad26.COV2.S at low or high dose, single or two shots; several received placebo; per-sample allocation not given. Vaccine and placebo recipients were sampled on day 63 after the first injection.

The sequencing used peripheral blood, collected in a trial of Ad26.COV2.S vaccine versus placebo. This receptor was identified in a person aged 18-60 years who received the Ad26.COV2.S COVID-19 vaccine or a placebo. The chain combines TRBV9 with TRBJ1-3; 8 nucleotides align to TRBD1. CDR3 sequence (DNA): TGTGCCAGCAGCGCGAGGACAGGGGGAAACACCATATATTTT. This gives the protein CASSARTGGNTIYF.